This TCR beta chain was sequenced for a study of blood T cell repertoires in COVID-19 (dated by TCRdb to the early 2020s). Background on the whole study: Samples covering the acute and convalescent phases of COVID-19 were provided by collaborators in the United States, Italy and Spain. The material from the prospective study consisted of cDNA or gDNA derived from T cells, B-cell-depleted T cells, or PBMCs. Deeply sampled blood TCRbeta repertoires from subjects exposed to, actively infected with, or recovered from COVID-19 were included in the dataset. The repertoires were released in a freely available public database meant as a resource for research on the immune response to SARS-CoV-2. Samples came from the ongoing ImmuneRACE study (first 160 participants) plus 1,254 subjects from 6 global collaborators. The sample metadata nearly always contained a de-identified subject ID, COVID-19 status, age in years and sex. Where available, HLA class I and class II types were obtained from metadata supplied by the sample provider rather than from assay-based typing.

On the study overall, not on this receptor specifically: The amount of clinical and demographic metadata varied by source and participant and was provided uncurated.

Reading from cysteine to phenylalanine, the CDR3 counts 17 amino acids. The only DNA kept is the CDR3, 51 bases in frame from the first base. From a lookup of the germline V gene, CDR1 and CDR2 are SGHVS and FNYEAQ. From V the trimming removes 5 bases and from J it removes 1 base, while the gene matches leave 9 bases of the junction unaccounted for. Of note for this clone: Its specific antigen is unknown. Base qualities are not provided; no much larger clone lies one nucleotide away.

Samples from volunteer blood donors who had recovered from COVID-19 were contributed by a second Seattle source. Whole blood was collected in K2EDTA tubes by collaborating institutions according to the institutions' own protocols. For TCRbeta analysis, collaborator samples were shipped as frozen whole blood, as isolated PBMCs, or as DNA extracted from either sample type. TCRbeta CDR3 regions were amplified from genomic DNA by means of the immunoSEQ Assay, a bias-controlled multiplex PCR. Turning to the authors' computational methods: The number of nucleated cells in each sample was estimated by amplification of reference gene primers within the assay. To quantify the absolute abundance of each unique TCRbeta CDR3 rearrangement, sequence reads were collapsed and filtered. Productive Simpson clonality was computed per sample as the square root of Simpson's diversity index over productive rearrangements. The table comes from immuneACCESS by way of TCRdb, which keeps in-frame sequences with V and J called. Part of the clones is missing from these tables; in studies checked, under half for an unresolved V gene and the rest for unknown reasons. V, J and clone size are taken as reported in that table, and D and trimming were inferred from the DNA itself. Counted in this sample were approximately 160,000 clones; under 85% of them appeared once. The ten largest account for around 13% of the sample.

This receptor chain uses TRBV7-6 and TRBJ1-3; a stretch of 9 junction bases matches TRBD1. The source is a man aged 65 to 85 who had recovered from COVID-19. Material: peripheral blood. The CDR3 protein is CASSGSGTGLSGNTIYF. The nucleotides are TGTGCCAGCAGCGGAAGTGGGACAGGGCTTTCTGGAAACACCATATATTTT.